A selection of T cell receptor beta chains follows, all from one sample in a study of T-cell memory formation after mild COVID-19. One entry per CDR3 protein results from TCRdb running MiXCR on the 5' RACE reads. The table records just under 50,000 distinct CDR3 sequences, 10% to 15% of them present only once. Source material: PBMCs or a T cell subset sorted from them (not recorded which). These receptors were obtained from a man between 18 and 35 years old who had mild COVID-19 (a few samples of this study predate the infection). Cell type and time point are not known. Each CDR3 is given with its conserved first and last residue. A clone size is listed for some rows: how often the clone was seen (once, few, many), or a class if it is expanded.

v_call: TRBV11-1
clone_size: few
j_call: TRBJ2-2
cdr3_aa: CASSLRKTSGITGELFF

v_call: TRBV2
clone_size: .
j_call: TRBJ1-6
cdr3_aa: CASSEGTGDNSPLHF

v_call: TRBV5-1
clone_size: once
j_call: TRBJ2-5
cdr3_aa: CASSLGLAVETQYF

v_call: TRBV20-1
clone_size: .
j_call: TRBJ1-2
cdr3_aa: CSARNRGYGYTF

v_call: TRBV20-1
clone_size: many
j_call: TRBJ2-1
cdr3_aa: CSAREGGHYNEQFF

v_call: TRBV7-8
clone_size: .
j_call: TRBJ1-5
cdr3_aa: CASSPRTGVASQPQHF

v_call: TRBV5-5
clone_size: few
j_call: TRBJ2-3
cdr3_aa: CASSLDINGADTQYF

v_call: TRBV6-5
clone_size: .
j_call: TRBJ2-1
cdr3_aa: CASSTTGWTYNEQFF

v_call: TRBV7-9
clone_size: .
j_call: TRBJ1-4
cdr3_aa: CASSLDDRKLFF

v_call: TRBV7-6
clone_size: .
j_call: TRBJ2-3
cdr3_aa: CASSLAGGDTDTQYF

v_call: TRBV5-1
clone_size: few
j_call: TRBJ2-5
cdr3_aa: CASRSLAGEETQYF

v_call: TRBV11-2
clone_size: few
j_call: TRBJ2-5
cdr3_aa: CASSWASRPETQYF

v_call: TRBV7-2
clone_size: many
j_call: TRBJ2-3
cdr3_aa: CASSLRPSTDTQYF

v_call: TRBV2
clone_size: .
j_call: TRBJ2-5
cdr3_aa: CARNTQETQYF

v_call: TRBV6-2/TRBV6-3
clone_size: .
j_call: TRBJ2-1
cdr3_aa: CASTLSSYNEQFF

v_call: TRBV5-1
clone_size: few
j_call: TRBJ2-5
cdr3_aa: CASMEVDSQETQYF

v_call: TRBV20-1
clone_size: .
j_call: TRBJ1-5
cdr3_aa: CSAREGHVNQPQHF

v_call: TRBV7-2
clone_size: many
j_call: TRBJ2-5
cdr3_aa: CASSLFSETQYF

v_call: TRBV9
clone_size: .
j_call: TRBJ2-5
cdr3_aa: CASSSVGQGRGEETQYF

v_call: TRBV5-5
clone_size: few
j_call: TRBJ2-6
cdr3_aa: CASTLTTGGQSVLTF

v_call: TRBV30
clone_size: few
j_call: TRBJ2-3
cdr3_aa: CAWSAKGADTQYF

v_call: TRBV6-5
clone_size: few
j_call: TRBJ2-5
cdr3_aa: CASSYSGRGGPQETQYF

v_call: TRBV12-3/TRBV12-4
clone_size: .
j_call: TRBJ2-3
cdr3_aa: CASNLDQAGSTDTQYF

v_call: TRBV27
clone_size: few
j_call: TRBJ2-7
cdr3_aa: CASSLWASSYEQYF

v_call: TRBV14
clone_size: many
j_call: TRBJ2-5
cdr3_aa: CASSPRMRETQYF

v_call: TRBV2
clone_size: .
j_call: TRBJ2-5
cdr3_aa: CASSEATAGETQYF

v_call: TRBV7-8
clone_size: many
j_call: TRBJ2-5
cdr3_aa: CASSLGTNQETQYF

v_call: TRBV6-6
clone_size: .
j_call: TRBJ2-5
cdr3_aa: CASILAGGRETQYF

v_call: TRBV18
clone_size: few
j_call: TRBJ2-5
cdr3_aa: CASSPQFFRETQYF

v_call: TRBV19
clone_size: .
j_call: TRBJ2-1
cdr3_aa: CASQRTGVSYNEQFF

v_call: TRBV14
clone_size: once
j_call: TRBJ1-6
cdr3_aa: CASSQEGWYGSPLHF

v_call: TRBV27
clone_size: few
j_call: TRBJ1-2
cdr3_aa: CASSSGDSLKGGYTF

v_call: TRBV6-5
clone_size: many
j_call: TRBJ1-5
cdr3_aa: CASSTGTGGRQPQHF

v_call: TRBV6-1
clone_size: .
j_call: TRBJ1-1
cdr3_aa: CASSELGPNTEAFF

v_call: TRBV11-2
clone_size: many
j_call: TRBJ1-2
cdr3_aa: CASSLDPFLGRPNYGYTF

v_call: TRBV6-6
clone_size: many
j_call: TRBJ2-2
cdr3_aa: CASSYRAANTGELFF

v_call: TRBV3-1
clone_size: few
j_call: TRBJ1-2
cdr3_aa: CASSLQGNYGYTF

v_call: TRBV28
clone_size: few
j_call: TRBJ1-6
cdr3_aa: CASSLNRGRGSPLHF

v_call: TRBV12-3/TRBV12-4
clone_size: many
j_call: TRBJ1-2
cdr3_aa: CASSLFGAGYTF